This T cell receptor (delta chain) was sequenced during a study of gamma-delta T cells after stem cell transplantation. TCRdb re-processed the RT-PCR reads using CATT. The repertoire holds over 5,500 delta-chain clones, with around a quarter as singletons. The CDR3 has 19 residues. Germline V gene data show CDR1 as GEAIGNYY and CDR2 as EKD. Germline trimming cut 1 base from V and 0 bases from J; bases unmatched to any gene: 15. What was sequenced was gamma-delta T cells. V is TRDV2 and J is TRDJ1; 8 bases map to TRDD3. The sequence came from a human donor. It is not recorded whose cells these are; they may come from a transplant donor. Here the CDR3 reads CACDTLLLGAALYTDKLIF. CDR3 sequence (DNA): TGTGCCTGTGACACTTTGTTACTGGGGGCCGCCCTATACACCGATAAACTCATCTTT.